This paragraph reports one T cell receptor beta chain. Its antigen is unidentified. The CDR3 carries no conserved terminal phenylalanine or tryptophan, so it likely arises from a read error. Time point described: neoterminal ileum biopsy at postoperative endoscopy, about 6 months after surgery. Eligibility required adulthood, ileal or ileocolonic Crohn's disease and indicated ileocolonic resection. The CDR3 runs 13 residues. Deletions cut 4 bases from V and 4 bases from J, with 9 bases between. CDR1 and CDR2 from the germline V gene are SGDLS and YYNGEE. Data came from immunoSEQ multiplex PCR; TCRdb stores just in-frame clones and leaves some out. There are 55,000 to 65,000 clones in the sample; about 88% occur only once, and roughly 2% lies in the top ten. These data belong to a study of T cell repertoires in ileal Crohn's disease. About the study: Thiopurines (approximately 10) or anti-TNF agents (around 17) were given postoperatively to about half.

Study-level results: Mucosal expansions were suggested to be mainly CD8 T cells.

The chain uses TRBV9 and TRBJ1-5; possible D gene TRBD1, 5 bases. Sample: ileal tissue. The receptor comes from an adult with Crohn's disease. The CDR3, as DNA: TGTGCCAGCAGCCGCGGGGGTAATCAGCCCCAGCATCTT. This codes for CASSRGGNQPQHL.